A single sample gave rise to the 10 T cell receptor beta chains below, sequenced in a study of T-cell memory formation after mild COVID-19. Each CDR3 protein is one row after TCRdb ran MiXCR on the 5' RACE reads. The sample yields more than 250,000 distinct CDR3 sequences, about a sixth seen once. Sequencing was carried out using PBMCs or a T cell subset sorted from them (not recorded which). The receptors were sampled from a man aged 18 to 30 who had mild COVID-19 (a few samples of this study predate the infection). Cell type and time point are not known.

The chain is built from TRBV14 and TRBJ1-1; D is uncertain. The CDR3 loop spans 15 amino acids. The germline V and J ends were trimmed by 1 base and 6 bases, with 15 bases remaining between them. In germline, CDR1 is SGHDN, CDR2 FVKESK. The CDR3 DNA sequence: TGTGCCAGCAGCCAAGCCTTCGGGTTTGAGGCTGAAGCTTTCTTT. As protein: CASSQAFGFEAEAFF.

This clonotype has more than one count but fewer than ten. The chain has TRBV5-1 and TRBJ1-2, with D possibly being TRBD1 (6 bases). The CDR3 length is 14 residues. The germline V gene encodes CDR1 SGHRS and CDR2 YFSETQ. V was shortened by 1 base and J by 6 bases, with 13 bases between the two germline ends. The CDR3 sequence is CASSLKGGTDGYTF. For the CDR3, the DNA is TGCGCCAGCAGCTTGAAGGGGGGGACGGATGGCTACACCTTC.

The chain is built from TRBV5-1 and TRBJ1-4, with TRBD1 matching 9 bases. Germline V gene lookup returns CDR1 SGHRS and CDR2 YFSETQ. The junction had 8 bases not matched to a gene; V was cut back by 0 bases and J by 5 bases. This CDR3 has 17 residues. The CDR3 protein is CASSLANRGQWNEKLFF. The DNA of the CDR3 is TGCGCCAGCAGCTTGGCCAACAGGGGGCAATGGAATGAAAAACTGTTTTTT.

The DNA for the CDR3 is TGTGCCAGCAGCTTAGTCTCCAGGGGGCGATTTCCCTACGAGCAGTACTTC. Translating it yields CASSLVSRGRFPYEQYF. J is TRBJ2-7 and V is TRBV7-9; 8 bases fit TRBD1. V lost 1 base, J lost 2 bases, and 10 bases stayed unmatched. The CDR3 is made up of 17 amino acids. CDR1 SEHNR and CDR2 FQNEAQ come from the germline V gene (reference sequence). Filled out from reference TRBV7-9 and TRBJ2-7, the complete variable domain reads DTGVSQNPRHKITKRGQNVTFRCDPISEHNRLYWYRQTLGQGPEFLTYFQNEAQLEKSRLLSDRFSAERPKGSFSTLEIQRTEQGDSAMYLCASSLVSRGRFPYEQYFGPGTRLTVT.

V is TRBV6-6 and J is TRBJ1-2; the D gene is possibly TRBD1 (5 bases). The V gene lost 7 bases and the J gene lost 3 bases, with 12 bases spanning the gap. This CDR3 comprises 13 residues. CDR1 and CDR2 (germline): MNHNY, SVGAGI (reference sequence). CDR3 in DNA: TGTGCCAGCACCGTGGCAGGGCACTATGGCTACACCTTC. This sequence encodes CASTVAGHYGYTF.

This clonotype was picked up a small number of times. The chain carries TRBV6-1 and TRBJ2-7; D unclear. Germline CDR1 reads MNHNS; CDR2 reads SASEGT. Trimming removed 1 base at V and 4 bases at J, with 8 bases between. This CDR3 comprises 13 residues. CDR3 in DNA: TGTGCCAGCAGTGAAGGGTGGGGTTACGAGCAGTACGTC. The encoded protein is CASSEGWGYEQYV.

This sequence joins TRBV29-1 and TRBJ2-3, with unresolved D. Germline assignment: CDR1 SQVTM and CDR2 ANQGSEA. CDR3 length: 12 amino acids. Trimming pared 1 base from V and 7 bases from J, leaving 9 bases between. The CDR3 loop reads CSVEGARYTQYF. The CDR3 region has the DNA TGCAGCGTTGAAGGGGCACGGTATACGCAGTATTTT.

This clonotype was counted a few times. V gene TRBV25-1 combines with J gene TRBJ2-7; D gene ambiguous. CDR3 length: 11 residues. Germline CDR1 is MGHDK and CDR2 is SYGVNS. Trimming removed 3 bases from V and 6 bases from J, with 6 bases in between. Written as DNA, the CDR3 is TGTGCCAGCAGTGACAGTTTCGAGCAGTACGTC. As protein: CASSDSFEQYV.

The rearrangement uses TRBV28 and TRBJ2-3; TRBD1 matches 10 bases. After removal of 5 bases from V and 6 bases from J, the junction contained 11 bases not matched to a gene. In germline, CDR1 is MDHEN, CDR2 SYDVKM. The CDR3 is 16 residues long. The CDR3 reads CASSPHGTGDSDTQYF. DNA for the CDR3: TGTGCCAGCAGTCCGCACGGGACAGGGGATTCGGATACGCAGTATTTT.

The chain couples TRBV29-1 to TRBJ2-5; D is uncertain. Trimming took 5 bases from V and 1 from J, leaving 8 bases between them. The CDR3 is made up of 12 amino acids. Germline CDR1 reads SQVTM; CDR2 reads ANQGSEA. The CDR3 DNA reads as TGCAGCGTTCGGGCAGTCCAAGAGACCCAGTACTTC. This sequence encodes CSVRAVQETQYF.